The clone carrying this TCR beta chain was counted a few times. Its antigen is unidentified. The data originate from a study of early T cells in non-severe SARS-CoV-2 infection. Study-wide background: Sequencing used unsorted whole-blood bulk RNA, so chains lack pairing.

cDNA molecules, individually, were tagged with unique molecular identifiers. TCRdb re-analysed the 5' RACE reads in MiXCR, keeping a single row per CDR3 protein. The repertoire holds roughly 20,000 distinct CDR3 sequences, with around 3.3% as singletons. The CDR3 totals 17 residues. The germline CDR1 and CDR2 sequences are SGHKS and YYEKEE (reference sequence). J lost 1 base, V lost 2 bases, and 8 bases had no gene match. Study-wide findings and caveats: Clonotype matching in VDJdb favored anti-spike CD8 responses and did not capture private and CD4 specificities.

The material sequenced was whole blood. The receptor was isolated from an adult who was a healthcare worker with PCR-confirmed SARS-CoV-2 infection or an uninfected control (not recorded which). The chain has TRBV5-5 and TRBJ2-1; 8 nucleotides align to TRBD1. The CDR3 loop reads CASSFGQGGSSYNEQFF. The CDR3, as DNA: TGTGCCAGCAGCTTTGGACAGGGAGGAAGTTCCTACAATGAGCAGTTCTTC.